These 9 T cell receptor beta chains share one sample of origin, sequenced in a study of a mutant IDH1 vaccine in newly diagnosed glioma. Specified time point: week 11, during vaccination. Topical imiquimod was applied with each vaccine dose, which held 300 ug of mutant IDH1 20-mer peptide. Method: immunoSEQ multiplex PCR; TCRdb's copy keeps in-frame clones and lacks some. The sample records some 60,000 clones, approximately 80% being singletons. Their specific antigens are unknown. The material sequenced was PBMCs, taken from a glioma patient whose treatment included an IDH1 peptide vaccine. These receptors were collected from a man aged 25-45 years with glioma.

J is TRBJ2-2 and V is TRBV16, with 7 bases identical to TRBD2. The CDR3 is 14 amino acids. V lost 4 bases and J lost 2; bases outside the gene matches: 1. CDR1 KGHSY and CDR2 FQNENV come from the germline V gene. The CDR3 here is CASSLGLNTGELFF. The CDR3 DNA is TGTGCCAGCAGCCTGGGACTAAACACCGGGGAGCTGTTTTTT.

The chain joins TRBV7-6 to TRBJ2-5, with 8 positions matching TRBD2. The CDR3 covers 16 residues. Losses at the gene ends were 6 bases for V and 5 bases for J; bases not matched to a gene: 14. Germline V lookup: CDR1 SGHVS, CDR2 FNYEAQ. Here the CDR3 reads CASRGPRGAPRETQYF. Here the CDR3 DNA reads TGTGCCAGCAGGGGGCCGCGGGGGGCCCCCCGGGAGACCCAGTACTTC.

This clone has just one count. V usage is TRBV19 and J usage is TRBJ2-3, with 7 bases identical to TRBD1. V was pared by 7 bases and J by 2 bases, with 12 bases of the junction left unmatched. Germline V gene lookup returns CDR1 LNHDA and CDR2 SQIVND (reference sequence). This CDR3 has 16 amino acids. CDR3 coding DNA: TGTGCCAGTAAACATACCGGACAGGCATTCACAGATACGCAGTATTTT. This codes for CASKHTGQAFTDTQYF.

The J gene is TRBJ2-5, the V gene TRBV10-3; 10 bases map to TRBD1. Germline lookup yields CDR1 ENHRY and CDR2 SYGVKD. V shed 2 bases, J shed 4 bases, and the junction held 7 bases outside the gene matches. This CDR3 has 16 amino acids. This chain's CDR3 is CAISERPGQGRETQYF. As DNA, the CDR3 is TGTGCCATCAGTGAGAGACCGGGACAGGGGAGAGAGACCCAGTACTTC.

CDR3 in DNA: TGTGCCAGCAGCTTGGGGATAGCGGGGGGCGGAGATACGCAGTATTTT. Protein product: CASSLGIAGGGDTQYF. V gene TRBV5-4 combines with J gene TRBJ2-3, with 10 bases aligning to TRBD2. V was clipped by 0 bases and J by 5 bases; unmatched bases: 6. CDR1 is SGHNT and CDR2 is YYREEE in the germline V gene (reference sequence). CDR3 length equals 16 residues.

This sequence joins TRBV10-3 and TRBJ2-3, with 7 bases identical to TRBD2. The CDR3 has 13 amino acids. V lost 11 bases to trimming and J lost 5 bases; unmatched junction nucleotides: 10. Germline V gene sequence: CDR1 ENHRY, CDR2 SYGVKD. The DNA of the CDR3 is TGTGCCTCATTGGGGGGGACTGGAGATACGCAGTATTTT. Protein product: CASLGGTGDTQYF.

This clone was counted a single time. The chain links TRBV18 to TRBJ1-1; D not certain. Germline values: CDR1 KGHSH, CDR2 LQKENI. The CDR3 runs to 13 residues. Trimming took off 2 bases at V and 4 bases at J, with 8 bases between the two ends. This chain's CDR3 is CASSPGLGTEAFF. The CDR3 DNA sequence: TGTGCCAGCTCACCAGGACTGGGCACTGAAGCTTTCTTT.

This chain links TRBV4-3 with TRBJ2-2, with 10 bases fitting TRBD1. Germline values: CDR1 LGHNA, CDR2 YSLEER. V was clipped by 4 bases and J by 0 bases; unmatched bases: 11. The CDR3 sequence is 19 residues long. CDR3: CASSRLTGTGDPNTGELFF. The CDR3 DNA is TGCGCCAGCAGCCGGCTAACCGGGACAGGGGATCCGAACACCGGGGAGCTGTTTTTT.

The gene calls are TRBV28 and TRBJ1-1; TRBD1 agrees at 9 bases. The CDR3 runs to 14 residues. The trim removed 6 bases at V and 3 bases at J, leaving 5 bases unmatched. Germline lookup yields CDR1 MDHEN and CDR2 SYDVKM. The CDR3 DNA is TGTGCCAGCAGCATGGGACAGGGCTACACTGAAGCTTTCTTT. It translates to CASSMGQGYTEAFF.